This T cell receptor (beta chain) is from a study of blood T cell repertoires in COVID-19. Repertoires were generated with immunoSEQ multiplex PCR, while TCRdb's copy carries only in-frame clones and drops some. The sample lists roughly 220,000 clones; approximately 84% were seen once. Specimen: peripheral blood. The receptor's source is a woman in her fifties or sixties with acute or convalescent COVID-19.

CDR3 DNA: TGTGCCAGCAGCCAATGGACAGGGTCTAATGAAAAACTGTTTTTT. Protein: CASSQWTGSNEKLFF. The rearrangement links TRBV5-4 to TRBJ1-4, with TRBD1 matching 8 bases. There are 15 residues in the CDR3. V shed 4 bases and J 3 bases; nucleotides not matched to a gene: 5. Per the germline V gene, CDR1 is SGHNT and CDR2 is YYREEE (reference sequence). Using reference TRBV5-4 and TRBJ1-4 for the parts outside the CDR3, the full variable domain is ETGVTQSPTHLIKTRGQQVTLRCSSQSGHNTVSWYQQALGQGPQFIFQYYREEENGRGNFPPRFSGLQFPNYSSELNVNALELDDSALYLCASSQWTGSNEKLFFGSGTQLSVL.